This TCR beta chain derives from a study of blood T cell repertoires in COVID-19. Study-level background: Sample material is recorded as cDNA or gDNA derived from T cells, B-cell-depleted T cells, or PBMCs.

Which cohort a participant joined came from the clinical history participants gave. CDR1 SNHLY and CDR2 FYNNEI come from the germline V gene. The V and J ends lost 2 bases and 7 bases, in that order; junction bases with no gene match: 18. This CDR3 has 18 amino acids. Some clones are missing from TCRdb's copy, which holds only in-frame ones; the method was immunoSEQ multiplex PCR. The data contain roughly 190,000 clones, 76% of them singletons. Sequences were obtained from PBMCs or T cells enriched from blood (not recorded which). The chain employs TRBV2 and TRBJ2-3; 7 nucleotides agree with TRBD2. This TCR was sampled from a woman aged 45-60 years with acute COVID-19. As DNA, the CDR3 is TGTGCCAGCAGTGAACAGGGCGGGGGAGCTATTGGGGCAAATACGCAGTATTTT. The encoded protein is CASSEQGGGAIGANTQYF.